The entry that follows covers one T cell receptor beta chain sequence. The CDR3 is 15 residues long. V was cut by 7 bases and J by 5 bases, with 21 bases left in between. The germline V gene encodes CDR1 SNHLY and CDR2 FYNNEI. The data derive from a study of blood T cell repertoires in COVID-19. Across the whole study: Nucleic acid was either cDNA or gDNA, and it came from T cells, B-cell-depleted T cells, or PBMCs.

Per the study methods: Researchers report that nucleated cell counts were estimated from reference gene primer amplification. Produced via immunoSEQ multiplex PCR; TCRdb's table is partial and in-frame only. D and trimming were read from the DNA, whereas the V and J calls and clone size are those reported in that table. This table holds 150,000 to 200,000 clones, approximately 83% found once. The sequenced material came from peripheral blood. This clonotype was obtained from a human donor with active or convalescent COVID-19. The donor label of this sample is uncertain. V gene TRBV2 combines with J gene TRBJ2-7, with D perhaps TRBD2 (7 bases). CDR3 in amino acids: CASTPPGGAVDEQYF. The CDR3 coding sequence is TGTGCCAGCACTCCGCCGGGGGGCGCGGTCGACGAGCAGTACTTC.